This TCR beta chain was retrieved from a study of blood T cell repertoires in COVID-19. Study background: COVID-19 samples, acute and convalescent, were from the United States, Italy and Spain. PBMCs, B-cell-depleted T cells, or T cells provided the cDNA or gDNA that made up the material.

As processed by the authors: Amplified reference gene primers provided the basis for estimating nucleated cell counts. The data were produced by immunoSEQ multiplex PCR, yet TCRdb's version contains in-frame clones alone and is incomplete. V and J calls and clone size are those listed in that table; D and trimming were worked out from the DNA. The sample records about 230,000 clones, 85% to 90% being singletons. Enrollment of patients from Seattle took place during active infection, with longitudinal follow-up. The CDR3 extends over 15 amino acids. The V end lost 4 bases, the J end lost 6 bases, and 18 bases lay between the germline ends. Germline CDR1 and CDR2: SGHDT and YYEEEE.

Specimen: peripheral blood. The clonotype was recovered from a man aged 25 to 40 with COVID-19, enrolled during active disease. The rearrangement links TRBV5-6 to TRBJ2-3; TRBD2 might be the D (6 bases). CDR3 coding DNA: TGTGCCAGCAGCCTAAGGGGACTCATCCTGGATACGCAGTATTTT. Protein sequence: CASSLRGLILDTQYF.